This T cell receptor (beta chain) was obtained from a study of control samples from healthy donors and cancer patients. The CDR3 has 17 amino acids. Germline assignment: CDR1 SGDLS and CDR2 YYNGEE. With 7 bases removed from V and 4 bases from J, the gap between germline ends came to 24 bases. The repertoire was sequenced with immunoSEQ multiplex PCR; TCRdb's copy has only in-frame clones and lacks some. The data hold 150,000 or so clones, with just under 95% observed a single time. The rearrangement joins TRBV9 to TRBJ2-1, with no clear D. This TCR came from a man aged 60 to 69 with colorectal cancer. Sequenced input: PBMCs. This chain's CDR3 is CASRPLLWQEKYNEQFF. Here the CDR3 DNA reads TGTGCCAGCCGACCCCTTCTCTGGCAGGAAAAGTACAATGAGCAGTTCTTC.